The T cell receptor (beta chain) under discussion was sequenced for a study of CD8 T cells in ankylosing spondylitis (dated by TCRdb to 2016 to 2017). A note on the overall study: To find TCR variants linked to disease, the study profiled T cell receptor beta repertoires in ankylosing spondylitis patients and healthy donors. The full study cohort comprised around 23 ankylosing spondylitis patients and 110 or so healthy donors. Peripheral blood was sampled, and synovial fluid was additionally collected from ankylosing spondylitis patients.

What the study reported, not specific to this receptor: Some of the motif variants had been reported before in the synovial fluid and blood of reactive arthritis patients, a finding that suggests common disease-initiation mechanisms. The disease-linked clones had a CD8+ phenotype and were found at relatively low frequencies in peripheral blood. A TCR beta motif of several highly homologous amino acid variants appeared characteristic of blood from ankylosing spondylitis patients. The disease-linked clones were reported to be significantly enriched in matched synovial fluid samples from ankylosing spondylitis patients.

A remark on this clonotype: The target of this receptor is not known. There are no base qualities to consult, and no much larger clone falls within one base.

Reads for this sample came from an Illumina HiSeq 2500. Quantitative 5'-RACE with molecular barcodes was the method used to prepare the TCR beta libraries. Per the authors' processing: A new computational method, built on a probabilistic model of VDJ rearrangement, was used to identify disease-linked TCR variants. The public reads were reanalyzed by TCRdb: fastp trimming at Q25, MiXCR alignment, in-frame beta chains only. Each CDR3 protein appears once, grouped with its most common genes and DNA. What appears here as the V and J calls and clone size reflects TCRdb's work, not the paper's. The sample yields about 240,000 distinct CDR3 sequences; about 11% were counted once. The ten largest clones take up less than 7.5% of the sample. Taken from cysteine to phenylalanine, the CDR3 has 17 residues. Just CDR3 DNA is preserved here, 51 bases in frame from base 1. V lost 4 bases and J lost 6 bases; the stretch between them is 22 bases long. Per the germline V gene (reference sequence), SGHAT is the CDR1 and FQDESV is the CDR2.

The rearranged chain carries TRBV11-1 and TRBJ2-1, with the D call perhaps TRBD1 or TRBD2, as 6 bases match in each case. The source is a male donor with ankylosing spondylitis or in good health (not recorded which). Sequencing was carried out using blood, either unsorted or a sorted T cell fraction (not recorded which). The nucleotide sequence reads as follows: TGTGCCAGCAGCTCGTCCCGGTGGAGGGGGATCCTCAATGAGCAGTTCTTC. Its product reads: CASSSSRWRGILNEQFF.